This TCR beta chain was observed in a study of shared clonotypes between healthy human individuals. Study results and caveats: Blood was the sole source, and tissue repertoires probably differ.

About this clone: Its antigen is currently unknown.

Assay used: immunoSEQ multiplex PCR; TCRdb lists only in-frame clones, some missing. The sample shows roughly 810,000 clones, around 96% of them seen only once. CD8 cells classed as naive were CD45RO-negative and positively selected for CCR7, excluding terminally differentiated effector memory CD45RA+ cells. This TCR derives from a man between 25 and 39 years old in good health. Sequenced sample: naive CD8+ T cells sorted from blood.

The CDR3 loop reads CASSFLGQGYPYEQYF. CDR3 coding DNA: TGTGCCAGCAGTTTCCTGGGACAGGGTTATCCCTACGAGCAGTACTTC. The V gene is TRBV27, the J gene TRBJ2-7; 9 nucleotides agree with TRBD1. Germline CDR1 is MNHEY and CDR2 is SMNVEV (reference sequence). The V gene end was trimmed by 3 bases and the J gene end by 2 bases; junction bases not matched to a gene: 8. The CDR3 runs to 16 residues.